This T cell receptor beta chain was sequenced for a study of blood T cell repertoires in COVID-19. In the study overall: Samples taken during acute and convalescent COVID-19 were collected in the United States, Italy and Spain. T cells, B-cell-depleted T cells, or PBMCs supplied cDNA or gDNA.

TCRdb keeps only in-frame clones here, not all; method: immunoSEQ multiplex PCR. This table holds about 350,000 clones, approximately 89% found once. With 3 bases removed from V and 0 bases from J, the gap between germline ends came to 9 bases. CDR1 and CDR2 from the germline V gene are LGHDT and YNNKEL (reference sequence). The CDR3 is 16 residues long. While infection was still active, Seattle patients were enrolled and then followed longitudinally. Sequencing input: peripheral blood. The source is a woman aged 60-75 years with COVID-19, enrolled during active disease. The rearrangement uses TRBV3-1 (or the pseudogene TRBV3-2) and TRBJ2-6; possibly TRBD1 for D (6 bases). The CDR3 protein is CASSQYRDSGANVLTF. Written as DNA, the CDR3 is TGTGCCAGCAGCCAGTACAGGGACTCTGGGGCCAACGTCCTGACTTTC.